The T cell receptor beta chain under discussion was sequenced for a study of blood T cell repertoires in COVID-19. Per the authors' pipeline: The assay estimated nucleated cells by amplifying reference gene primers. Some clones are missing from TCRdb's copy, which holds only in-frame ones; the method was immunoSEQ multiplex PCR. V and J calls and clone size are given by that table; D and trimming were obtained from the DNA. The data hold over 85,000 clones, with 88% observed a single time. Germline assignment: CDR1 SNHLY and CDR2 FYNNEI. V was clipped by 2 bases and J by 0 bases, with 11 bases between them. The length of the CDR3 is 16 residues.

This chain links TRBV2 with TRBJ1-5, with a tentative D call TRBD1 (5 bases). The TCR originated in a woman aged 45-59 years with acute or convalescent COVID-19. The sample comprised peripheral blood. CDR3 coding DNA: TGTGCCAGCAGTGAAACTGGGGCTGGTAGCAATCAGCCCCAGCATTTT. It translates to CASSETGAGSNQPQHF. Full variable domain (missing parts from reference TRBV2 and TRBJ1-5): EPEVTQTPSHQVTQMGQEVILRCVPISNHLYFYWYRQILGQKVEFLVSFYNNEISEKSEIFDDQFSVERPDGSNFTLKIRSTKLEDSAMYFCASSETGAGSNQPQHFGDGTRLSIL.